Following are 21 T cell receptor beta chains from one sample sequenced in a study of identical twins (dated by TCRdb to between 2015 and 2016). The method behind the library was 5' RACE. Instrument used: Illumina HiSeq 2000. Starting from the raw public reads, TCRdb applied fastp trimming at Q25, assembled clones with MiXCR and retained in-frame beta chains. Identical CDR3 protein sequences are pooled into one entry, listed with their most common genes and DNA. This sample holds 1,800,000 or so distinct CDR3 sequences; around a third were observed only once. Clones ranked in the top ten supply more than 0.25% of the sample. Sequenced material: cord blood. All receptors derive from a newborn girl in good health.

Worth noting for this clonotype: This clone may be a read error of a much larger clone one base away. The chain carries TRBV20-1 and TRBJ2-3; D not certain. Germline V gene lookup returns CDR1 DFQATT and CDR2 SNEGSKA (reference sequence). The CDR3 consists of 12 residues. This CDR3 reads CGVRFGPDTQYF. The DNA for the CDR3 is TGCGGTGTTCGTTTCGGTCCAGATACGCAGTATTTT.

This clonotype was observed at least ten times. V gene TRBV20-1 combines with J gene TRBJ2-3; D is undetermined. The CDR3 loop spans 14 amino acids. V was cut by 4 bases and J by 3 bases, with 14 bases left in between. The germline V gene encodes CDR1 DFQATT and CDR2 SNEGSKA (reference sequence). In DNA, the CDR3 is TGCAGTGCTACTGGCCAAGCGAGGACAGATACGCAGTATTTT. This codes for CSATGQARTDTQYF.

The rearrangement joins TRBV12-3 or TRBV12-4 to TRBJ1-5, with D uncertain. This CDR3 has 13 amino acids. The V and J ends lost 6 bases and 6 bases respectively, with 12 bases between them. Here the CDR3 DNA reads TGTGCCAGCAGAGGGTCAGATGGTCAGCCCCAGCATTTT. Protein: CASRGSDGQPQHF.

This clonotype was picked up a small number of times. The chain recombines TRBV7-2 with TRBJ2-5; no firm D call. The CDR3 loop spans 13 amino acids. Germline V gene data show CDR1 as SGHTA and CDR2 as FQGNSA. V was clipped by 1 base and J by 5 bases, with 8 bases between them. The CDR3 sequence: CASSLEAWETQYF. CDR3 in DNA: TGTGCCAGCAGCTTAGAGGCGTGGGAGACCCAGTACTTC.

The chain couples TRBV11-2 to TRBJ2-4; perhaps TRBD2 as D (6 bases). The DNA end favors TRBJ2-7, so the J call may be wrong. The CDR3 consists of 14 residues. Looked up from germline, CDR1 is SGHAT and CDR2 is FQNNGV. The CDR3 DNA is TGTGCCAGCAGCTTTCTGCGGGGAGGATACGAGCAGTACTTC. It translates to CASSFLRGGYEQYF.

This rearrangement joins TRBV5-1 to TRBJ1-1; 10 bases agree with TRBD1. This CDR3 comprises 16 residues. The V segment lost 4 bases and the J segment 5 bases; nucleotides outside the gene matches: 11. CDR1 is SGHRS, CDR2 YFSETQ, per germline. CDR3 bases: TGCGCCAGCAGCCAAATTAGGGACAGGGGAGGAACTGAAGCTTTCTTT. This gives the protein CASSQIRDRGGTEAFF.

This clonotype turned up a few times. One end of the junction fails to match germline, which may point to a read error. This chain uses TRBV4-1 with TRBJ2-3; D gene uncertain. Germline V gene sequence: CDR1 MGHRA, CDR2 YSYEKL. The CDR3 loop spans 11 amino acids. CDR3 loop: CAISSYDTQYF. CDR3 nucleotide sequence: TGCGCCATCAGCTCTTACGATACGCAGTATTTT.

About this clonotype: A single base separates this from a much larger clone, so it may be a read error. The chain's CDR3 is CAISEDRVYEQFF. The DNA for the CDR3 is TGTGCCATCAGTGAGGACAGGGTTTACGAGCAGTTCTTC. The chain employs TRBV10-3 and TRBJ2-1; 7 bases fit TRBD1. The CDR3 length is 13 residues. Germline V gene sequence: CDR1 ENHRY, CDR2 SYGVKD. Trimming at V came to 2 bases and at J to 10 bases, leaving 5 bases not matched to a gene.

The chain couples TRBV25-1 to TRBJ2-1; 9 positions agree with TRBD1. V trimming: 3 bases; J trimming: 4 bases; junction bases outside the gene matches: 7. The CDR3 sequence is 16 residues long. Germline V gene lookup returns CDR1 MGHDK and CDR2 SYGVNS. CDR3 region: CASSELRGTGYNEQFF. In nucleotides, the CDR3 is TGTGCCAGCAGTGAGCTCAGAGGGACAGGGTACAATGAGCAGTTCTTC.

In its sample, this clonotype was seen a few times. This sequence joins TRBV6-5 and TRBJ2-1, with 10 positions matching TRBD2. CDR1 and CDR2 (germline): MNHEY, SVGAGI. The junction had 6 bases not matched to a gene; V was cut back by 1 base and J by 3 bases. This CDR3 has 17 amino acids. DNA for the CDR3: TGTGCCAGCAGTTACTTGAGGACTAGCGGAGACTACAATGAGCAGTTCTTC. Its protein product is CASSYLRTSGDYNEQFF.

This chain uses TRBV12-3 or TRBV12-4 with TRBJ2-3; TRBD2 matches 10 bases. There are 15 residues in the CDR3. V lost 6 bases and J lost 7; bases outside the gene matches: 10. DNA for the CDR3: TGTGCCAGCAGGTCCGGGACTAGCGACCCCCATACGCAGTATTTT. Its protein product is CASRSGTSDPHTQYF.

V usage is TRBV25-1 and J usage is TRBJ2-5; maybe TRBD1 (5 bases). V was pared by 3 bases and J by 11 bases, with 19 bases between. CDR3 length: 14 residues. The germline V gene has CDR1 MGHDK and CDR2 SYGVNS. CDR3 loop: CASSDGHPYNEQYF. The CDR3 nucleotides read TGTGCCAGCAGTGATGGACACCCCTACAATGAGCAGTACTTC.

As regards this clonotype: At one end the junction does not follow the germline gene, possibly because of a read error. In DNA form, the CDR3 reads TGTTCCAGCAGCCAACCCGGGACAGGAGGAGGGGAAGCTTTCTTT. The encoded protein is CSSSQPGTGGGEAFF. The genes are TRBV4-2 and TRBJ1-1, with 8 nucleotides matching TRBD1. CDR1 and CDR2 (germline): LGHNA, YNFKEQ. The CDR3 runs to 15 residues.

The chain employs TRBV6-1 and TRBJ2-4; D is possibly TRBD2 (5 bases). The end of the DNA aligns better with TRBJ2-7, so the J call may be wrong. CDR1 is MNHNS, CDR2 SASEGT, per germline. The CDR3 covers 14 residues. This CDR3 reads CASGLPTNSYEQYF. The CDR3 DNA is TGTGCCAGCGGACTCCCAACTAATTCCTACGAGCAGTACTTC.

This clonotype was recorded a few times. The rearrangement links TRBV9 to TRBJ2-1; 13 bases line up with TRBD2. Germline CDR1 SGDLS, CDR2 YYNGEE. J gave up 2 bases and V 3 bases, and 8 bases lay outside the gene matches. The CDR3 covers 18 residues. CDR3 residues: CASSATSGRAKPYNEQFF. The CDR3 DNA sequence: TGTGCCAGCAGCGCAACTAGCGGGAGGGCCAAGCCCTACAATGAGCAGTTCTTC.

The chain has TRBV7-2 and TRBJ1-5; D remains unclear. This CDR3 spans 16 amino acids. V was trimmed by 3 bases and J by 2 bases, leaving 14 bases between them. Germline loops: CDR1 SGHTA, CDR2 FQGNSA. CDR3 nucleotide sequence: TGTGCCAGCAGCTTGGGGATTGGGCTAGGCAATCAGCCCCAGCATTTT. It encodes CASSLGIGLGNQPQHF.

This clonotype has more than one count but fewer than ten. The chain combines TRBV15 with TRBJ2-3, with D perhaps given as TRBD1 or TRBD2 (5 bases each). The CDR3 loop spans 16 amino acids. With 0 bases removed from V and 3 bases from J, the gap between germline ends came to 13 bases. CDR1 and CDR2 (germline): LNHNV, YYDKDF (reference sequence). The CDR3 DNA is TGTGCCACCAGCAGAGATTTGGGGGTTCCTACAGATACGCAGTATTTT. Protein sequence: CATSRDLGVPTDTQYF.

Here the CDR3 DNA reads TGTGCCAGCAGCAACTTACTAGGGCAGTACTTC. It yields the protein CASSNLLGQYF. V and J are TRBV3-1 and TRBJ2-5, with D perhaps matching TRBD2 (5 bases). The V and J ends lost 5 bases and 11 bases respectively, with 12 bases between them. The CDR3 consists of 11 residues. Germline CDR1 and CDR2: LGHDT and YNNKEL (reference sequence).

This clonotype was seen a handful of times. The V and J genes are TRBV28 and TRBJ2-1; 14 bases map to TRBD2. Germline lookup yields CDR1 MDHEN and CDR2 SYDVKM. Unmatched junction bases numbered 8, after V lost 3 bases and J lost 7 bases. The CDR3 length is 17 residues. The CDR3 coding sequence is TGTGCCAGCAGTTTGTGGGGGACTAGCGGGAGTAGGAATGAGCAGTTCTTC. Translation: CASSLWGTSGSRNEQFF.

This clonotype occurred many times. The chain is built from TRBV5-1 and TRBJ2-4, with 9 bases fitting TRBD2. CDR1 is SGHRS and CDR2 is YFSETQ in the germline V gene. V dropped 1 base and J dropped 1; count of bases not matched to a gene: 0. The CDR3 runs to 15 residues. CDR3: CASSLTSGAKNIQYF. The DNA of the CDR3 is TGCGCCAGCAGCTTGACTAGCGGGGCCAAAAACATTCAGTACTTC.

The table lists this clonotype with a few counts. The chain combines TRBV4-2 with TRBJ2-1; D ambiguous. Between the trimmed V and J ends, which lost 1 base and 0 bases, there was a span of 16 bases. The CDR3 loop spans 18 amino acids. Germline V gene lookup returns CDR1 LGHNA and CDR2 YNFKEQ. CDR3 in amino acids: CASSQVVPGSSSYNEQFF. Here the CDR3 DNA reads TGTGCCAGCAGCCAAGTCGTACCTGGGTCCAGCTCCTACAATGAGCAGTTCTTC.